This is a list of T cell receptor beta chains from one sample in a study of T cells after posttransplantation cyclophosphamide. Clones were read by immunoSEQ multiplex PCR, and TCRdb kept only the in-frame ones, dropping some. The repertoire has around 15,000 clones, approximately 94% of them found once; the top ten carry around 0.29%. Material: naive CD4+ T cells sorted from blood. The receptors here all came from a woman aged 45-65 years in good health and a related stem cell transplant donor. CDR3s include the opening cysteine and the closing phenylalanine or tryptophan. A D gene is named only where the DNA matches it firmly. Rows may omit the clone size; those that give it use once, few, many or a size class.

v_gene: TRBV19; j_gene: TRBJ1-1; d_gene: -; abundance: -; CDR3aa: CASSYTENTEAFF; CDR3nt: TGTGCCAGTAGCTACACAGAGAACACTGAAGCTTTCTTT
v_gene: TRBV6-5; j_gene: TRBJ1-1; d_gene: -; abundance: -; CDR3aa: CASSYPGGGSTEAFF; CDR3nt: TGTGCCAGCAGTTACCCCGGCGGGGGGAGCACTGAAGCTTTCTTT
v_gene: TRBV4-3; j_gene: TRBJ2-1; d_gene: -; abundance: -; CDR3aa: CASSQGLYNEQFF; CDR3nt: TGCGCCAGCAGCCAAGGGCTTTACAATGAGCAGTTCTTC
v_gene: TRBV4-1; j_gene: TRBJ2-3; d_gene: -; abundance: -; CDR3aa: CASSQARGDTQYF; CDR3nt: TGCGCCAGCAGCCAAGCCCGGGGGGATACGCAGTATTTT
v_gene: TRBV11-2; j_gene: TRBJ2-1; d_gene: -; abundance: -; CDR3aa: CASSLRTRADYNEQFF; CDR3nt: TGTGCCAGCAGCTTGAGGACCAGGGCGGACTACAATGAGCAGTTCTTC
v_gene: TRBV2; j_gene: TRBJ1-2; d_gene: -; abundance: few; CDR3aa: CASSERDSLGGYTF; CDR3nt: TGTGCCAGCAGTGAGAGGGACTCCCTAGGAGGCTACACCTTC
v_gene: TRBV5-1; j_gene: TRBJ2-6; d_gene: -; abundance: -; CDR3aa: CASGDLSGANVLTF; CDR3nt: TGCGCCAGCGGAGACCTGAGTGGGGCCAACGTCCTGACTTTC
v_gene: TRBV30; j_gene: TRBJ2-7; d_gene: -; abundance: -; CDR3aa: CAWQRGYEQYF; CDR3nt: TGTGCCTGGCAAAGGGGCTACGAGCAGTACTTC
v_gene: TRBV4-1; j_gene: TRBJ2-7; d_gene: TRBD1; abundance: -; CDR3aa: CASSNMAGQGPYEQYF; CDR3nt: TGCGCCAGCAGCAACATGGCGGGACAGGGACCCTACGAGCAGTACTTC
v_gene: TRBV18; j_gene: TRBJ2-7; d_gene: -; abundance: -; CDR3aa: CASSPEIGDSYEQYF; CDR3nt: TGTGCCAGCTCACCTGAGATTGGTGACTCCTACGAGCAGTACTTC
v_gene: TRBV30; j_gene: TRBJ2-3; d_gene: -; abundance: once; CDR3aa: CAWSKGSRTDTQYF; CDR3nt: TGTGCCTGGAGTAAAGGGAGTCGCACAGATACGCAGTATTTT
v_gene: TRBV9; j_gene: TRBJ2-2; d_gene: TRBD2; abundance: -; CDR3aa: CASSVELAGNTGELFF; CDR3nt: TGTGCCAGCAGCGTAGAACTAGCGGGAAACACCGGGGAGCTGTTTTTT
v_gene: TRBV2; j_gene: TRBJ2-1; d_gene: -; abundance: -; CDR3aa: CASSEARNHNEQFF; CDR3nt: TGTGCCAGCAGTGAAGCGCGGAACCACAATGAGCAGTTCTTC
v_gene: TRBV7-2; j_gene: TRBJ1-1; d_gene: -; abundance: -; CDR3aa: CASSLDRSVETFF; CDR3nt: TGTGCCAGCAGCTTAGACCGATCGGTAGAAACTTTCTTT
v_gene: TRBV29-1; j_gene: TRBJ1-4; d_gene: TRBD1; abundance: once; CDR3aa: CSVQGADEKLFF; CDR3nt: TGCAGCGTCCAGGGGGCGGACGAAAAACTGTTTTTT
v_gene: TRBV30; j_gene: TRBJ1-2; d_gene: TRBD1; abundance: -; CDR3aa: CAWRGDRGIYGYTF; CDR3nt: TGTGCCTGGAGAGGGGACAGGGGGATCTATGGCTACACCTTC
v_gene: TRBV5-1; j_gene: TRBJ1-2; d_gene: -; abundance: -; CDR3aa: CASSTTPGGGYGYTF; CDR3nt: TGCGCCAGCAGCACTACTCCGGGAGGGGGCTATGGCTACACCTTC
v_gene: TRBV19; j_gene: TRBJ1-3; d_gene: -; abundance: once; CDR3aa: CATSYVAGFSGNTIYF; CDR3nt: TGTGCCACCTCGTACGTCGCCGGGTTCTCTGGAAACACCATATATTTT
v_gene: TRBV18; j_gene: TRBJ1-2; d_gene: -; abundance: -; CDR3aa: CASSPGGLSGYTF; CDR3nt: TGTGCCAGCTCACCAGGCGGGCTTTCGGGCTACACCTTC
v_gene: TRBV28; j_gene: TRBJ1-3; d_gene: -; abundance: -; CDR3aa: CASSLTATSGNTIYF; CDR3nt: TGTGCCAGCAGTTTAACAGCCACCTCTGGAAACACCATATATTTT
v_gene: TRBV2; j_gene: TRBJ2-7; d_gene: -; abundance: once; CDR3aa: CASSVRVYEQYF; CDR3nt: TGTGCCAGCAGTGTACGGGTCTACGAGCAGTACTTC
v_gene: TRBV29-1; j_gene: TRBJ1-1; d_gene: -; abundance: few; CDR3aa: CSVDRAFF; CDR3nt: TGCAGCGTTGATCGGGCTTTCTTT
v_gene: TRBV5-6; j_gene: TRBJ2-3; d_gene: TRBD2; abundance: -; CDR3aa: CASSKISSGVTDTQYF; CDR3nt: TGTGCCAGCAGCAAGATTTCTAGCGGGGTCACAGATACGCAGTATTTT
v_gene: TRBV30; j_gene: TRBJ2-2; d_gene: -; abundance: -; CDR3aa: CAWSYERGTGELFF; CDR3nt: TGTGCCTGGAGTTATGAAAGGGGTACCGGGGAGCTGTTTTTT
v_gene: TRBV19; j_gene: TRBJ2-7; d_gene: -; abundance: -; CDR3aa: CASSIQGTPYEQYF; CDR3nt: TGTGCCAGTAGTATACAGGGTACCCCCTACGAGCAGTACTTC
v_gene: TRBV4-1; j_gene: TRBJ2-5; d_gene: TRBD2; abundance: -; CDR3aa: CASSFRLAGKETQYF; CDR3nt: TGCGCCAGCAGCTTCAGACTAGCGGGAAAGGAGACCCAGTACTTC
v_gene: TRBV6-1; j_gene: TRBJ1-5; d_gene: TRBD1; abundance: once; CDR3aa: CASTTGQNQPQHF; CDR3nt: TGTGCCAGCACGACAGGGCAGAATCAGCCCCAGCATTTT
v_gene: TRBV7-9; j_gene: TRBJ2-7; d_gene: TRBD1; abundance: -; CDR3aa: CASSFTQGSYEQYF; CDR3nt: TGTGCCAGCAGCTTTACACAGGGGTCCTACGAGCAGTACTTC
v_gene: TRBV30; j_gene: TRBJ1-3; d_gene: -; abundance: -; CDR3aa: CAWSRPGGGGNTIYF; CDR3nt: TGTGCCTGGAGCCGGCCCGGGGGAGGGGGAAACACCATATATTTT
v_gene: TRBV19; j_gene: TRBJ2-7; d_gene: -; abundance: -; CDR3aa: CASSIGQVYEQYF; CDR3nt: TGTGCCAGTAGTATAGGACAGGTCTACGAGCAGTACTTC
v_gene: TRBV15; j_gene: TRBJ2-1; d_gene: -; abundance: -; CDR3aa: CATSRAPTGTSYNEQFF; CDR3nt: TGTGCCACCAGCAGAGCACCGACAGGAACCTCCTACAATGAGCAGTTCTTC
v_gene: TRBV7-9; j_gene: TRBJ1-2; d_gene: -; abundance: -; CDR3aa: CASSSRANYGYTF; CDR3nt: TGTGCCAGCAGCTCCAGGGCTAACTATGGCTACACCTTC
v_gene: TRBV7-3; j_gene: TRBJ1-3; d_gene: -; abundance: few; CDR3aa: CASSPGTNSGNTIYF; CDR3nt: TGTGCCAGCAGCCCCGGGACAAACTCTGGAAACACCATATATTTT